This T cell receptor beta chain was recorded in a study of molecular identifiers for immune sequencing clone quantification. Findings and caveats of the study: Among effectors, clones above 20 RNA copies held over 97% of molecules; among naive cells, under 1%. The sizes of highly expanded clones could be underestimated when identical TCR molecules share a barcode.

Concerning this clonotype: As yet, its antigen is unknown. One junction end disagrees with the germline gene, perhaps due to a read error.

It was with previously described methods and listed TCR primers that bulk TCR libraries were made. TCRdb reanalysed the PCR reads using MiXCR and keeps one entry per CDR3 protein. The sample carries 460,000 or so distinct CDR3 sequences, roughly a fifth recorded once. A CD8+CD4-CCR7+CD45RA+ phenotype served as the sorting definition for naive CD8 T cells. Source material: naive CD8+ T cells from blood, with Jurkat cell RNA spiked in. The subset here: FACS-sorted CD8+CD4-CCR7+CD45RA+ naive T cells. The clonotype originates from a human donor in good health. Some libraries in this study had Jurkat cell RNA spiked in.

CDR3 in amino acids: CASRDYTGGGMNTEASF. The DNA for the CDR3 is TGTGCCAGCAGGGACTATACAGGGGGGGGCATGAACACTGAAGCTTCCTTT. The V call is TRBV2, the J call TRBJ1-1, with 8 bases matching TRBD1. This CDR3 contains 17 residues. The germline CDR1 and CDR2 sequences are SNHLY and FYNNEI.